This T cell receptor beta chain was documented in a study of blood T cell repertoires in COVID-19. Study in general: Sites across the United States, Italy and Spain contributed samples from acute and convalescent COVID-19.

TCRdb's copy holds only in-frame clones and misses some; the assay was immunoSEQ multiplex PCR. The profile shows about 310,000 clones, roughly nine tenths of them singletons. This CDR3 is 17 amino acids long. The V and J ends lost 0 bases and 0 bases, in that order; junction bases with no gene match: 7. CDR1 and CDR2 (germline): MNHEY, SVGEGT. Clinical history reported by participants formed the basis on which cohorts were assigned. Each recovered donor of Cohort 3 presented with two negative PCRs, clearance, or symptom resolution. Source material: PBMCs or T cells enriched from blood (not recorded which). The source of this sequence is a man aged 60-69 years who had recovered from COVID-19. The chain uses TRBV6-2 or TRBV6-3 and TRBJ1-2; TRBD1 matches at 7 bases. The CDR3 DNA reads TGTGCCAGCAGTTACTCCCCGGACAGGCCAACTAACTATGGCTACACCTTC. This encodes CASSYSPDRPTNYGYTF.